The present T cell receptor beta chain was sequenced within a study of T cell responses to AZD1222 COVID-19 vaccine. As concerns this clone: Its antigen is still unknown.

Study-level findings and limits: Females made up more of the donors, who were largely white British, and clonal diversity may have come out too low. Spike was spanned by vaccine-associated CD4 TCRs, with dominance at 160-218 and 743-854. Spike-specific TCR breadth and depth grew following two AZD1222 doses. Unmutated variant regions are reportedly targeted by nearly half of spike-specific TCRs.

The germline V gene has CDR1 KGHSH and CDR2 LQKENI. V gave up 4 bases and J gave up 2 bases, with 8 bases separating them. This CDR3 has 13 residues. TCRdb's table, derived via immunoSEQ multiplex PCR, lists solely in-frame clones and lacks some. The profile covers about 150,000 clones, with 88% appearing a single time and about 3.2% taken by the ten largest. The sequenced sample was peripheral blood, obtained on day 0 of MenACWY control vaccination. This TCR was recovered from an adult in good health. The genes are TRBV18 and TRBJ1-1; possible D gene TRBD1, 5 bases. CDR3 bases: TGTGCCAGCTCACACGACAGTAACACTGAAGCTTTCTTT. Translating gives CASSHDSNTEAFF.